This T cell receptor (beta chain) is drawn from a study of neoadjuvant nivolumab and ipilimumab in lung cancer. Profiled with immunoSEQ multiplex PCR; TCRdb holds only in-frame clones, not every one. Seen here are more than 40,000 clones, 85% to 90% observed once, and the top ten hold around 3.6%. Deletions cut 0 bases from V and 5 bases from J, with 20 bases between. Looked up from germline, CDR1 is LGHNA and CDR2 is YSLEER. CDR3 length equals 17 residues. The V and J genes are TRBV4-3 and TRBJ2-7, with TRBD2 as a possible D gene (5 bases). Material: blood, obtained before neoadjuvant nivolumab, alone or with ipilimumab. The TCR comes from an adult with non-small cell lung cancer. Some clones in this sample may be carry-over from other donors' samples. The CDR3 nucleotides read TGCGCCAGCAGCCAAGAGATAGGACTCAGTTTTAGCGACGAGCAGTACTTC. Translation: CASSQEIGLSFSDEQYF.